What follows are 23 T cell receptor beta chains derived from one specimen sequenced in a study of T cells after yellow fever vaccination. TCRdb re-analysed the 5' RACE reads in MiXCR, keeping a single row per CDR3 protein. The table records about 350,000 distinct CDR3 sequences, around 12% of them present only once. Sequencing used CD4+ T cells sorted from PBMCs, obtained 15 days after the yellow fever booster vaccination. The receptors were gathered from a young man who received the YFV17D yellow fever vaccine.

The J gene is TRBJ2-1, the V gene TRBV6-5, with D possibly called TRBD1 or TRBD2 (5 bases each). With 5 bases removed from V and 14 bases from J, the gap between germline ends came to 19 bases. Germline CDR1 and CDR2: MNHEY and SVGAGI. CDR3 size: 13 residues. CDR3 coding DNA: TGTGCCAGCAGTCAAGACCGGGGCCTTAGAGAGTTCTTC. This gives the protein CASSQDRGLREFF.

This clonotype occurred a few times. The rearrangement joins TRBV7-2 to TRBJ1-2; weak D call: TRBD1 (5 bases). Germline CDR1 reads SGHTA; CDR2 reads FQGNSA. The CDR3 loop spans 16 amino acids. V lost 1 base to trimming and J lost 7 bases, with 19 bases between them. CDR3 sequence (DNA): TGTGCCAGCAGCTTAGGGCTGCGGGGGAAGAGGAGTGGCTACACCTTC. It translates to CASSLGLRGKRSGYTF.

This clonotype was seen at least ten times. V and J are TRBV20-1 and TRBJ1-1; D ambiguous. Germline CDR1 DFQATT, CDR2 SNEGSKA (reference sequence). The CDR3 length is 11 residues. Trimming pared 5 bases from V and 1 base from J, leaving 5 bases between. Here the CDR3 DNA reads TGCAGTGCTCCCGGGAACACTGAAGCTTTCTTT. Protein: CSAPGNTEAFF.

A few counts support this clonotype. The chain uses TRBV4-3 and TRBJ2-2, with no clear D. The CDR3 contains 14 residues. The germline V gene encodes CDR1 LGHNA and CDR2 YSLEER. V gave up 0 bases and J gave up 6 bases, with 8 bases separating them. CDR3 coding DNA: TGCGCCAGCAGCCAAGATCGCAGTTCCGGGGAGCTGTTTTTT. Translation gives CASSQDRSSGELFF.

The gene calls are TRBV5-5 and TRBJ1-4; D gene uncertain. Deletions cut 4 bases from V and 3 bases from J, with 19 bases between. CDR3 size: 17 residues. CDR1 and CDR2 from the germline V gene are SGHKS and YYEKEE (reference sequence). The CDR3 loop reads CASSGRGSAGANEKLFF. In DNA form, the CDR3 reads TGTGCCAGCAGCGGCCGTGGATCGGCAGGTGCTAATGAAAAACTGTTTTTT. Full variable domain (remainder filled in from reference TRBV5-5 and TRBJ1-4): DAGVTQSPTHLIKTRGQQVTLRCSPISGHKSVSWYQQVLGQGPQFIFQYYEKEERGRGNFPDRFSARQFPNYSSELNVNALLLGDSALYLCASSGRGSAGANEKLFFGSGTQLSVL.

V is TRBV20-1 and J is TRBJ2-3; 10 bases are a match to TRBD1. V lost 3 bases, J lost 4 bases, and 10 bases stayed unmatched. This CDR3 has 16 residues. The germline V gene has CDR1 DFQATT and CDR2 SNEGSKA (reference sequence). DNA of the CDR3: TGCAGTGCTAGTACGCCGGGACAGGGGATCGCAGATACGCAGTATTTT. This encodes CSASTPGQGIADTQYF.

The table lists this clonotype with many counts. The chain links TRBV3-1 to TRBJ2-4, with 10 bases aligning to TRBD1. CDR3 length: 14 residues. V lost 5 bases, J lost 8 bases, and 6 bases stayed unmatched. Germline V gives CDR1 LGHDT, CDR2 YNNKEL (reference sequence). The chain's CDR3 is CASSNRDRGDIQYF. The CDR3 DNA reads as TGTGCCAGCAGCAACCGGGACAGGGGTGACATTCAGTACTTC.

In this sample, this clonotype turned up a few times. This chain links TRBV7-9 with TRBJ1-6; 7 bases match TRBD1. V trimming: 6 bases; J trimming: 7 bases; junction bases outside the gene matches: 9. This CDR3 has 15 residues. From germline, CDR1 is SEHNR and CDR2 FQNEAQ (reference sequence). Here the CDR3 DNA reads TGTGCCAGCAGGCCACCGGGACAGCTAAATTCACCCCTCCACTTT. It codes for CASRPPGQLNSPLHF.

This clonotype was counted a few times. The chain couples TRBV14 to TRBJ2-3, with D tentatively TRBD2 (5 bases). This CDR3 comprises 15 residues. The germline gives CDR1 SGHDN, CDR2 FVKESK. Trimming took 1 base from V and 0 from J, leaving 8 bases between them. This chain's CDR3 is CASSQVRGSTDTQYF. The CDR3 nucleotides read TGTGCCAGCAGCCAAGTTCGGGGTAGCACAGATACGCAGTATTTT.

On this clonotype: Relative to the germline gene, one junction end is altered; a read error may explain this. The rearrangement joins TRBV20-1 to TRBJ1-2, with 7 positions matching TRBD1. The germline V gene has CDR1 DFQATT and CDR2 SNEGSKA (reference sequence). There are 13 residues in the CDR3. Here the CDR3 reads CSARETGFYGYTF. The CDR3 DNA reads TGCAGTGCCAGAGAGACAGGGTTTTATGGCTACACCTTC.

This clonotype was found many times. This rearrangement joins TRBV18 to TRBJ2-1; D may be TRBD2 (5 bases). Trimming pared 3 bases from V and 7 bases from J, leaving 13 bases between. Germline-derived CDR1 and CDR2 are KGHSH and LQKENI. CDR3 length equals 14 residues. CDR3 DNA: TGTGCCAGCTCACCTAACCAGCGGAGTAATGAGCAGTTCTTC. Translated, it gives CASSPNQRSNEQFF.

The table lists this clonotype with many counts. This chain connects TRBV6-5 to TRBJ2-2, with D uncertain. The length of the CDR3 is 17 residues. The V gene's germline CDR1 is MNHEY and CDR2 SVGAGI. V was clipped by 3 bases and J by 3 bases, with 17 bases between them. The DNA of the CDR3 is TGTGCCAGCAGTTATTCCCCGAGACCCAGCCACACCGGGGAGCTGTTTTTT. Translated, it gives CASSYSPRPSHTGELFF.

This clonotype was seen just once. V usage is TRBV7-9 and J usage is TRBJ1-1, with 10 bases lining up with TRBD1. The CDR3 spans 15 residues. Unmatched junction bases numbered 7, after V lost 6 bases and J lost 3 bases. Germline CDR1 and CDR2: SEHNR and FQNEAQ (reference sequence). The chain's CDR3 is CASSSPGTGDTEAFF. For the CDR3, the DNA is TGTGCCAGCAGTTCACCCGGGACAGGGGACACTGAAGCTTTCTTT.

This clonotype showed up many times. The gene calls are TRBV2 and TRBJ1-1; D gene ambiguous. The CDR3 covers 13 residues. V was pared by 6 bases and J by 1 base, with 9 bases between. Germline lookup yields CDR1 SNHLY and CDR2 FYNNEI. The CDR3 DNA is TGTGCCAGCAGAGAAAACAGGAACACTGAAGCTTTCTTT. Amino acids: CASRENRNTEAFF.

This sequence joins TRBV20-1 and TRBJ2-3, with 7 bases identical to TRBD2. Trimming cost V 1 base and J 5 bases; bases outside gene matches: 9. Germline CDR1 reads DFQATT; CDR2 reads SNEGSKA (reference sequence). This CDR3 comprises 15 residues. The CDR3, as DNA: TGCAGTGCTAGAGCCTGGACTAGAGGTGTAGATACGCAGTATTTT. It is translated as CSARAWTRGVDTQYF.

This chain joins TRBV4-2 and TRBJ2-2; 9 bases are a match to TRBD1. The CDR3 runs to 22 residues. In germline, CDR1 is LGHNA, CDR2 YNFKEQ. Trimming took 0 bases from V and 3 from J; bases not matched to a gene: 20. The CDR3 reads CASSQEGLSVQDRGFYTGELFF. DNA of the CDR3: TGTGCCAGCAGCCAAGAAGGGTTATCGGTACAGGACAGGGGATTTTACACCGGGGAGCTGTTTTTT.

This clonotype has just a few counts. The chain couples TRBV2 to TRBJ2-3; 9 bases are shared with TRBD2. The CDR3 is 15 residues long. Germline V CDR1 and CDR2: SNHLY, FYNNEI. J was trimmed by 3 bases and V by 6 bases; bases with no gene match: 7. CDR3 DNA sequence: TGTGCCAGCAGCGGCGGGGGGGCCGAAACAGATACGCAGTATTTT. This translates into CASSGGGAETDTQYF.

In this sample, this clonotype turned up a few times. This sequence joins TRBV2 and TRBJ2-3; perhaps TRBD2 as D (5 bases). Trimming left V 8 bases short and J 9 bases short, with 12 bases between. The CDR3 runs 11 residues. The germline V gene encodes CDR1 SNHLY and CDR2 FYNNEI. CDR3 residues: CASGGGGTQYF. CDR3 DNA: TGTGCCAGCGGCGGAGGAGGCACGCAGTATTTT.

The V gene is TRBV20-1, the J gene TRBJ2-2, with D unresolved. The CDR3 covers 16 residues. The germline V gene has CDR1 DFQATT and CDR2 SNEGSKA (reference sequence). Trimming left V 0 bases short and J 4 bases short, with 15 bases between. The CDR3 protein is CSARDRLAGPTGELFF. The DNA of the CDR3 is TGCAGTGCTAGAGATAGGTTGGCAGGCCCCACCGGGGAGCTGTTTTTT.

This clonotype was seen only a few times. The genes are TRBV19 and TRBJ2-1, with D perhaps TRBD1 (7 bases). With 5 bases removed from V and 11 bases from J, the gap between germline ends came to 40 bases. The CDR3 has 21 residues. Germline CDR1 LNHDA, CDR2 SQIVND (reference sequence). CDR3: CASSLYLRSHNLQGNGGKQFF. Written as DNA, the CDR3 is TGTGCCAGTAGTCTGTACTTACGATCCCACAACTTACAGGGGAACGGGGGAAAGCAGTTCTTC.

Only a few counts were recorded for this clonotype. The chain couples TRBV13 to TRBJ2-3, with TRBD2 matching over 12 bases. The ends lost 3 bases at V and 8 bases at J; junction bases unmatched: 6. This CDR3 is 15 amino acids long. CDR1 and CDR2 from the germline V gene are PRHDT and FYEKMQ (reference sequence). CDR3 sequence (DNA): TGTGCCAGCAGCTTTCCTAGCGGGGGGGCAGGTACGCAGTATTTT. It encodes CASSFPSGGAGTQYF.

This clonotype was recorded a few times. This rearrangement joins TRBV18 to TRBJ2-3; TRBD2 is a possible D gene (6 bases). Trimming pared 1 base from V and 4 bases from J, leaving 12 bases between. The CDR3 covers 15 residues. CDR1 is KGHSH and CDR2 is LQKENI in the germline V gene. The CDR3 DNA reads as TGTGCCAGCTCACCACTGCGGCCGGGAGCAGATACGCAGTATTTT. Translation: CASSPLRPGADTQYF. Combining the CDR3 with reference TRBV18 and TRBJ2-3 gives the whole variable domain NAGVMQNPRHLVRRRGQEARLRCSPMKGHSHVYWYRQLPEEGLKFMVYLQKENIIDESGMPKERFSAEFPKEGPSILRIQQVVRGDSAAYFCASSPLRPGADTQYFGPGTRLTVL.

This clonotype appeared a few times. The chain links TRBV7-9 to TRBJ2-5; D not certain. V was clipped by 5 bases and J by 2 bases, with 18 bases between them. The germline CDR1 and CDR2 sequences are SEHNR and FQNEAQ (reference sequence). This CDR3 has 16 residues. CDR3 in amino acids: CASSLAFGPGQETQYF. CDR3 DNA: TGTGCCAGCAGCCTCGCATTCGGTCCCGGGCAAGAGACCCAGTACTTC.